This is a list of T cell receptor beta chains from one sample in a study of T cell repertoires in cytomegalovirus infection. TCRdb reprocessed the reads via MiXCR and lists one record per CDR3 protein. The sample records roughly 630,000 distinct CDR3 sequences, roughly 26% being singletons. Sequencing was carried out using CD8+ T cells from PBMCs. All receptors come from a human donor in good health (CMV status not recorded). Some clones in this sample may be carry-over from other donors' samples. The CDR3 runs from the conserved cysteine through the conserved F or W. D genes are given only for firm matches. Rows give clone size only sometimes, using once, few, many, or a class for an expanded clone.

CASSLALLVTFF,TGTGCCAGCAGTTTAGCCCTCTTAGTAACTTTCTTT,.,TRBV12-3/TRBV12-4,12,many,TRBJ1-1
CSARARGSNTGELFF,TGCAGTGCTAGAGCGAGGGGTTCCAACACCGGGGAGCTGTTTTTT,.,TRBV20-1,15,.,TRBJ2-2
CASSALGVAQPQHF,TGTGCCAGCAGTGCTTTGGGGGTAGCTCAGCCCCAGCATTTT,.,TRBV25-1,14,few,TRBJ1-5
CASSPGGPGTGELFF,TGTGCCTCCAGCCCCGGGGGGCCGGGCACCGGGGAGCTGTTTTTT,.,TRBV9,15,few,TRBJ2-2
CSVTGENTGELFF,TGCAGCGTGACAGGCGAAAACACCGGGGAGCTGTTTTTT,.,TRBV29-1,13,few,TRBJ2-2
CASSGEERQPYEQYF,TGTGCCAGCAGTGGGGAAGAGCGGCAACCCTACGAGCAGTACTTC,.,TRBV2,15,.,TRBJ2-7
CASSSGTSYNQPQHF,TGTGCCAGCAGCTCCGGGACAAGCTATAATCAGCCCCAGCATTTT,.,TRBV7-9,15,.,TRBJ1-5
CASNWKWGAEAFF,TGTGCCAGTAACTGGAAATGGGGCGCTGAAGCTTTCTTT,.,TRBV19,13,few,TRBJ1-1
CASSGSLAGLDEQFF,TGTGCCAGCAGCGGGTCACTAGCGGGGTTAGATGAGCAGTTCTTC,TRBD2,TRBV7-2,15,many,TRBJ2-1
CASSLDPNEQFF,TGTGCCAGCAGCCTCGACCCCAATGAGCAGTTCTTC,.,TRBV11-3,12,few,TRBJ2-1
CASTAWRGPYNEQFF,TGCGCCAGCACCGCTTGGCGGGGACCATACAATGAGCAGTTCTTC,.,TRBV4-1,15,.,TRBJ2-1
CASNTDPRIEQFF,TGTGCCAGCAACACGGACCCGCGGATTGAGCAGTTCTTC,.,TRBV14,13,.,TRBJ2-1
CASSEARAYQETRYF,TGTGCCAGCAGTGAAGCGCGGGCTTACCAAGAGACCCGGTACTTC,.,TRBV2,15,.,TRBJ2-5
CASSLAISTDTQYF,TGTGCCAGCAGCCTGGCAATTTCCACAGATACGCAGTATTTT,.,TRBV7-9,14,few,TRBJ2-3
CASSELGHTGELFF,TGTGCCAGCAGTGAATTGGGTCACACCGGGGAGCTGTTTTTT,.,TRBV2,14,few,TRBJ2-2
CASSPGVGDNEQFF,TGTGCCAGCAGCCCAGGGGTGGGGGACAATGAGCAGTTCTTC,.,TRBV7-9,14,.,TRBJ2-1
CASSSTALPTQKLFF,TGTGCCAGCAGCTCAACTGCTCTCCCGACGCAAAAACTGTTTTTT,.,TRBV7-4,15,.,TRBJ1-4
CASSIRPGNNEQFF,TGTGCCAGCAGTATTAGGCCTGGAAACAATGAGCAGTTCTTC,.,TRBV12-3/TRBV12-4,14,.,TRBJ2-1
CASRERGKTDTQYF,TGTGCCAGCAGGGAGCGGGGGAAAACAGATACGCAGTATTTT,TRBD2,TRBV14,14,few,TRBJ2-3
CASSVEVGGTDTQYF,TGTGCCAGCAGCGTAGAGGTGGGAGGCACAGATACGCAGTATTTT,.,TRBV9,15,few,TRBJ2-3
CSATGLNLQETQYF,TGCAGTGCCACCGGACTAAACCTTCAAGAGACCCAGTACTTC,.,TRBV20-1,14,.,TRBJ2-5
CSARDEWGLYNEQFF,TGCAGTGCTAGAGATGAGTGGGGGTTATACAATGAGCAGTTCTTC,.,TRBV20-1,15,.,TRBJ2-1
CSVEGVRDTSEQFF,TGCAGCGTTGAAGGGGTTAGGGACACCAGCGAGCAGTTCTTC,.,TRBV29-1,14,few,TRBJ2-1
CSARVASVSYEQYF,TGCAGTGCTAGAGTGGCGAGCGTTTCCTACGAGCAGTACTTC,.,TRBV20-1,14,few,TRBJ2-7
CASSEARLGAYEQYF,TGTGCCAGCAGTGAAGCCCGATTAGGGGCCTACGAGCAGTACTTC,.,TRBV2,15,few,TRBJ2-7
CASSFPAGKETQYF,TGTGCCAGCAGTTTTCCAGCGGGGAAAGAGACCCAGTACTTC,TRBD2,TRBV28,14,many,TRBJ2-5
CASSYSWGEGGELFF,TGTGCCAGCAGTTACTCTTGGGGAGAGGGCGGGGAGCTGTTTTTT,.,TRBV6-6,15,few,TRBJ2-2
CASGLVQGPAYEKLFF,TGTGCTAGTGGTTTGGTACAGGGCCCCGCTTATGAAAAACTGTTTTTT,.,TRBV12-5,16,many,TRBJ1-4
CASRPGTGGETQYF,TGTGCCAGCAGGCCCGGGACAGGGGGAGAGACCCAGTACTTC,TRBD1,TRBV28,14,few,TRBJ2-5
CAISETTLQETQYF,TGTGCCATCAGTGAGACTACCTTACAAGAGACCCAGTACTTC,.,TRBV10-3,14,.,TRBJ2-5
CASSSRGDRGYSGANVLTF,TGTGCCAGCAGCTCCAGAGGGGACAGGGGGTACTCTGGGGCCAACGTCCTGACTTTC,TRBD1,TRBV5-6,19,few,TRBJ2-6
CSARDRLGYEQYF,TGCAGTGCTAGAGATAGGCTAGGCTACGAGCAGTACTTC,.,TRBV20-1,13,.,TRBJ2-7
CASMGVGYQETQYF,TGTGCCAGCATGGGGGTCGGATACCAAGAGACCCAGTACTTC,.,TRBV28,14,few,TRBJ2-5
CASSSAETQYF,TGTGCCAGCAGTTCGGCTGAGACCCAGTACTTC,.,TRBV6-2/TRBV6-3,11,few,TRBJ2-5
CASSQTATGWEAKNIQYF,TGCGCCAGCAGTCAAACCGCGACAGGGTGGGAAGCCAAAAACATTCAGTACTTC,TRBD1,TRBV23-1,18,many,TRBJ2-4